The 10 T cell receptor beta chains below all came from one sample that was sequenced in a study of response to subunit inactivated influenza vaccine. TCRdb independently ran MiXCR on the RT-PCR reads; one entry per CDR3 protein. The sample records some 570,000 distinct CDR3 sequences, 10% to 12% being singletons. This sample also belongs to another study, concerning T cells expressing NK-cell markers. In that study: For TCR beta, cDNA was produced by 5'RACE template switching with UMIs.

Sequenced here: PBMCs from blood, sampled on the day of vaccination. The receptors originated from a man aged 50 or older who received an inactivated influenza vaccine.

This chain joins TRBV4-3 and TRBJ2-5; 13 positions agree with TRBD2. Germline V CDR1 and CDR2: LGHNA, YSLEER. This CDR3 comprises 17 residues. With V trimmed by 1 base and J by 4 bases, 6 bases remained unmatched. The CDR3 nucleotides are TGCGCCAGCAGCCAAGCCCGGACTAGCGGGAGTCTAGAGACCCAGTACTTC. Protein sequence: CASSQARTSGSLETQYF.

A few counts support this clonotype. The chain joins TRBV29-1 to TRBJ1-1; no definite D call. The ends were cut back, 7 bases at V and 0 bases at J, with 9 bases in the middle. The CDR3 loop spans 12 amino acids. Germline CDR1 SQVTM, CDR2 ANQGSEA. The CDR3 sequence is CSATIMNTEAFF. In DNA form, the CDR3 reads TGCAGCGCTACTATCATGAACACTGAAGCTTTCTTT.

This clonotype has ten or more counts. This CDR3 reads CASSSSQSRGTDTQYF. CDR3 DNA sequence: TGCGCCAGCAGCTCCTCACAGTCTAGGGGCACAGATACGCAGTATTTT. V usage is TRBV5-1 and J usage is TRBJ2-3, with D hard to call. CDR1 is SGHRS and CDR2 is YFSETQ in the germline V gene. Trimming removed 3 bases at V and 1 base at J, with 15 bases between. CDR3 length equals 16 residues.

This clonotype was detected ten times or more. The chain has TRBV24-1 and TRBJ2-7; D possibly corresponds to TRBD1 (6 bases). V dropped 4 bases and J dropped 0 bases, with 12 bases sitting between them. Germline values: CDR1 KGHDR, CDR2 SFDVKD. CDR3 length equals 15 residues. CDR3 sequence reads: CATSDPSTGSYEQYF. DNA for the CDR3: TGTGCCACCAGTGACCCGTCGACAGGCTCCTACGAGCAGTACTTC.

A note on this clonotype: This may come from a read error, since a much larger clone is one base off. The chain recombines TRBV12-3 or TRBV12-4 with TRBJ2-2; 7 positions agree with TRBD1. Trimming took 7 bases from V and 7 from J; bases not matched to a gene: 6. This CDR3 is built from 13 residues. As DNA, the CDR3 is TGTGCCAGCACCTCTACAGGGGTCGGGGAGCTGTTTTTT. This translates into CASTSTGVGELFF.

CDR3 protein: CASRTTGTGGEDTQYF. In nucleotides, the CDR3 is TGTGCCAGTAGAACAACCGGGACAGGGGGCGAGGATACGCAGTATTTT. The chain joins TRBV19 to TRBJ2-3, with 12 nucleotides matching TRBD1. Germline lookup yields CDR1 LNHDA and CDR2 SQIVND (reference sequence). After removal of 6 bases from V and 6 bases from J, the junction contained 10 bases not matched to a gene. The CDR3 runs to 16 residues.

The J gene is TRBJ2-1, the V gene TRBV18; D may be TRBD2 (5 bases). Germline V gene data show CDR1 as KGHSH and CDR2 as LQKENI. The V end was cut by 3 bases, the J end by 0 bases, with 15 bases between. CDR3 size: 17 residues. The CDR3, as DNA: TGTGCCAGCTCACCTCCCGGGAAGAGTTACTCCTACAATGAGCAGTTCTTC. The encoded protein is CASSPPGKSYSYNEQFF.

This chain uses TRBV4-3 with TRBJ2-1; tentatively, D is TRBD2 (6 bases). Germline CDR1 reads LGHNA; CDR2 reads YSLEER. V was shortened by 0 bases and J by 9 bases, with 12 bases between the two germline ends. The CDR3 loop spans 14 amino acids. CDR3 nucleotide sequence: TGCGCCAGCAGCCAAGAGATTCTGGGAGGTGAGCAGTTCTTC. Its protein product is CASSQEILGGEQFF.

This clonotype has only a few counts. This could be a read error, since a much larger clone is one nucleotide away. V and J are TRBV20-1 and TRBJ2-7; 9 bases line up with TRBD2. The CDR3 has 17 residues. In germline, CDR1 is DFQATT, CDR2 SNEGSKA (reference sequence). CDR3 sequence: CCARAGGSGGVKVEQYF. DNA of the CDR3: TGCTGTGCTAGAGCCGGGGGTAGCGGGGGTGTGAAAGTCGAGCAGTACTTC.

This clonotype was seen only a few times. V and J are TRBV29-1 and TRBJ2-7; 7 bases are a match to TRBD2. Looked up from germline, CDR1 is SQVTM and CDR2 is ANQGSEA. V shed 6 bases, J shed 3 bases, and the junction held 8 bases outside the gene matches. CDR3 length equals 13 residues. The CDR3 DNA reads TGCAGCGTCACCTCACTAGCGAACTACGAGCAGTACTTC. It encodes CSVTSLANYEQYF.